Described below is a single T cell receptor beta chain sequence and its context. This specimen belongs to a study of cytomegalovirus exposure and HLA in healthy donors. Only in-frame clones appear in the TCRdb table, and some are missing; sequencing was by immunoSEQ multiplex PCR. The sample holds roughly 330,000 clones; 75% to 90% are singletons and the top ten take about 1.2%. CDR1 is LNHDA and CDR2 is SQIVND in the germline V gene (reference sequence). The CDR3 is 15 residues long. J gave up 4 bases and V 7 bases, and 9 bases lay outside the gene matches. V usage is TRBV19 and J usage is TRBJ1-5; TRBD1 matches at 8 bases. This clonotype was sampled from a woman in her 30s in good health and CMV-seropositive. The specimen sequenced was PBMCs. In nucleotides, the CDR3 is TGTGCCAGTACCATTGGGACAGGAGGAAATCAGCCCCAGCATTTT. Protein sequence: CASTIGTGGNQPQHF.